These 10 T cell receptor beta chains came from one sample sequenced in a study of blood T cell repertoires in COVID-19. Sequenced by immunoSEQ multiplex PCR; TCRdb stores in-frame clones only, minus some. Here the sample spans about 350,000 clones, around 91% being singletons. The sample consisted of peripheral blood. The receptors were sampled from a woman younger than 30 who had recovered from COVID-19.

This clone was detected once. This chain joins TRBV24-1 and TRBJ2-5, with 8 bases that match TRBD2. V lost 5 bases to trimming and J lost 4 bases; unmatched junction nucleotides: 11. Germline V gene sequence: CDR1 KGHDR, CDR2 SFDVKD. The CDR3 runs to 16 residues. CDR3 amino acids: CATSGGREGSLETQYF. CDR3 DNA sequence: TGTGCCACCAGTGGGGGTCGGGAGGGGTCATTAGAGACCCAGTACTTC.

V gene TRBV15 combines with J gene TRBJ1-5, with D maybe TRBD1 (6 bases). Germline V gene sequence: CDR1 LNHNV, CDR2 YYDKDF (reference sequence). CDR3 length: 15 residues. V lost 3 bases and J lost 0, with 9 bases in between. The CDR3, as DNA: TGTGCCACCAGCAGGGACAGCCATAGCAATCAGCCCCAGCATTTT. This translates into CATSRDSHSNQPQHF.

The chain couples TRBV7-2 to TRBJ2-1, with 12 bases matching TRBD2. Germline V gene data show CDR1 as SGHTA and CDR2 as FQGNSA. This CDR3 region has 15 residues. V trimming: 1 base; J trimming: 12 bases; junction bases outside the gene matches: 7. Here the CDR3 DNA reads TGTGCCAGCAGCTTAGAACTAGCGGGAGGTTTAAGGCAGTTCTTC. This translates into CASSLELAGGLRQFF. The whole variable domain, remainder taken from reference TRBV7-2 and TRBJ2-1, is GAGVSQSPSNKVTEKGKDVELRCDPISGHTALYWYRQSLGQGLEFLIYFQGNSAPDKSGLPSDRFSAERTGGSVSTLTIQRTQQEDSAVYLCASSLELAGGLRQFFGPGTRLTVL.

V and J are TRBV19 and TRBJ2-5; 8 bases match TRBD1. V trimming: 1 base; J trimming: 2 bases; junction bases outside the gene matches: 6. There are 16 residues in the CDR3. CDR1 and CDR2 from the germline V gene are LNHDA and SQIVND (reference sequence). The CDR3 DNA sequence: TGTGCCAGTAGTATAGGGGGGACAGGTTTGCAAGAGACCCAGTACTTC. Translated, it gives CASSIGGTGLQETQYF.

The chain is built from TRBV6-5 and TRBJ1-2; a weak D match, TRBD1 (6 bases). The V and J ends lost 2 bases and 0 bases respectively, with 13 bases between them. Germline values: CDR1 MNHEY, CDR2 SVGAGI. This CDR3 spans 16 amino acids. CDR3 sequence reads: CASSYGGGRANYGYTF. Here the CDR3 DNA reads TGTGCCAGCAGTTACGGGGGGGGCAGGGCTAACTATGGCTACACCTTC.

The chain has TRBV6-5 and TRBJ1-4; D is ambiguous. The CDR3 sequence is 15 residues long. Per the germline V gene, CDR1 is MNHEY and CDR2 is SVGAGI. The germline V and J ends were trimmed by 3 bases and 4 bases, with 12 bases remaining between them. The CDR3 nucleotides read TGTGCCAGCAGTTATTCGGGGTCGGGTAATGAAAAACTGTTTTTT. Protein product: CASSYSGSGNEKLFF.

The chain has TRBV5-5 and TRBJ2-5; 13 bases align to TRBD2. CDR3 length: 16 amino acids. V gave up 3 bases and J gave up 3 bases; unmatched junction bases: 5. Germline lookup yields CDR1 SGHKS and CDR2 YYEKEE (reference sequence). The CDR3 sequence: CASSSGLAGIEETQYF. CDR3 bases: TGTGCCAGCAGCTCGGGACTAGCGGGAATAGAAGAGACCCAGTACTTC.

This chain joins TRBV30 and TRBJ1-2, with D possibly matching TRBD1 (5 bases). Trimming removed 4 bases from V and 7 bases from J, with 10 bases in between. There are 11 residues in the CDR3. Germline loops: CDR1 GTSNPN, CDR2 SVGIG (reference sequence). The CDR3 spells CAWTLGAGYTF. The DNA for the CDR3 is TGTGCCTGGACCTTAGGGGCTGGCTACACCTTC.

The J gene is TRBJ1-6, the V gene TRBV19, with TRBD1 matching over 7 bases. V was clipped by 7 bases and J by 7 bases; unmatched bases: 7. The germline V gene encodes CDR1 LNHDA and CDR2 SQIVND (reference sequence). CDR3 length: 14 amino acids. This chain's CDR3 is CASNYRGTNSPLHF. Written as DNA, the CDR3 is TGTGCCAGTAACTACAGGGGAACAAATTCACCCCTCCACTTT.

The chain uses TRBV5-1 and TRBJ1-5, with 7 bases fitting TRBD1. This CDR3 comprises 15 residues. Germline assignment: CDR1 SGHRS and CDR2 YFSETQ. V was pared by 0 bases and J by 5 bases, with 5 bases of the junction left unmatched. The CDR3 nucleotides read TGCGCCAGCAGCTTGGGACAGGGTGGGGATCAGCCCCAGCATTTT. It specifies CASSLGQGGDQPQHF.